The entry that follows covers one T cell receptor beta chain sequence. The antigen is undetermined. The record originates from a study of T cells after yellow fever vaccination. Study-wide findings and caveats: Clones that expanded after primary vaccination mostly reappeared after the booster (roughly 97% CD4, 70% to 90% CD8).

The CDR3 covers 15 residues. Germline CDR1 and CDR2: SGHRS and YFSETQ. V lost 0 bases and J lost 1, with 9 bases in between. A single record per CDR3 protein comes from TCRdb applying MiXCR to the 5' RACE reads. Here the sample spans some 400,000 distinct CDR3 sequences, 18% being singletons. The sequencing here drew on PBMCs, taken before the yellow fever booster vaccination. This TCR derives from a man aged 18 to 29 who received the YFV17D yellow fever vaccine. The J gene is TRBJ2-3, the V gene TRBV5-1; D may correspond to TRBD1 or TRBD2 (6 bases each). DNA of the CDR3: TGCGCCAGCAGCTTGGAGGGGGGCCGCACAGATACGCAGTATTTT. It yields the protein CASSLEGGRTDTQYF.